Below are 7 T cell receptor beta chains sequenced from a single sample in a study of CD8+CD57+ T cells in acquired aplastic anemia. TCR beta VDJ and CDR3 were profiled, and genomic DNA was the template. MiXCR was run by TCRdb on the reads, yielding one entry per CDR3 protein. This sample yields about 190,000 distinct CDR3 sequences, of which less than 65% are seen a single time; roughly 15% belongs to the top ten. Sample: sorted CD4+, CD8+, or CD8+CD57+ T cells (not recorded which) from PBMCs. These receptor sequences come from a human donor in good health, serving as a control.

The chain couples TRBV10-3 to TRBJ1-5, with D perhaps TRBD1 (6 bases). The length of the CDR3 is 14 residues. V was shortened by 4 bases and J by 6 bases, with 13 bases between the two germline ends. Germline lookup yields CDR1 ENHRY and CDR2 SYGVKD. The CDR3 DNA reads TGTGCCATCAGTGCACAGGGCGAGTTTCAGCCCCAGCATTTT. Protein sequence: CAISAQGEFQPQHF.

This clonotype was counted a few times. The chain carries TRBV20-1 and TRBJ1-4; tentative D call: TRBD1 (6 bases). CDR3 length equals 14 residues. Per the germline V gene, CDR1 is DFQATT and CDR2 is SNEGSKA (reference sequence). V dropped 1 base and J dropped 4 bases, with 10 bases sitting between them. The CDR3, as DNA: TGCAGTGCTAGAGGCAGGGGACTTAATGAAAAACTGTTTTTT. Amino acids: CSARGRGLNEKLFF.

This clonotype occurred once. The genes are TRBV10-3 and TRBJ1-2; 8 nucleotides match TRBD1. The V segment lost 6 bases and the J segment 12 bases; nucleotides outside the gene matches: 9. This CDR3 spans 12 amino acids. The germline V gene encodes CDR1 ENHRY and CDR2 SYGVKD. The CDR3 sequence is CAIRTDRAGNTF. CDR3 DNA sequence: TGTGCCATCAGGACGGACAGGGCGGGAAACACCTTC.

There are many counts of this clonotype. This chain uses TRBV6-1 with TRBJ2-2; tentatively, D is TRBD1 (6 bases). The V gene's germline CDR1 is MNHNS and CDR2 SASEGT. V was clipped by 5 bases and J by 6 bases, with 10 bases between them. This CDR3 has 13 residues. CDR3 bases: TGTGCCAGCAGTCCCAACAGGGCCGGGGAGCTGTTTTTT. Its protein is CASSPNRAGELFF.

A note on this clonotype: An end of the junction differs from the germline gene, which may be a read error. The genes are TRBV9 and TRBJ1-6; D remains unclear. Germline CDR1 and CDR2: SGDLS and YYNGEE. The CDR3 has 16 amino acids. This CDR3 is CASSLDGQIYNSPLHF. The CDR3 DNA reads TGCGCCAGCAGCTTGGATGGGCAGATTTATAATTCACCCCTCCACTTT.

The genes are TRBV25-1 and TRBJ2-5; the D is unclear. V was cut by 8 bases and J by 7 bases, with 8 bases left in between. The CDR3 contains 10 residues. Germline V gene data show CDR1 as MGHDK and CDR2 as SYGVNS. The CDR3: CASGPATQYF. CDR3 in DNA: TGTGCCAGCGGGCCAGCGACCCAGTACTTC.

V and J are TRBV29-1 and TRBJ1-2, with no clear D. CDR3 length equals 11 residues. The germline V gene has CDR1 SQVTM and CDR2 ANQGSEA. V lost 3 bases, J lost 4 bases, and 6 bases lay in between. The CDR3 DNA sequence: TGCAGCGTTGAGGGCCTCTATGGCTACACCTTC. This encodes CSVEGLYGYTF.